These 32 T cell receptor beta chains originate from one sample sequenced in a study of blood T cell repertoires in COVID-19. Clones were read by immunoSEQ multiplex PCR, and TCRdb kept only the in-frame ones, dropping some. Seen here are 350,000 or so clones, 88% observed once, and the top ten hold approximately 1%. The sample taken for sequencing was PBMCs or T cells enriched from blood (not recorded which). The receptors were gathered from a woman under 40 who had been exposed to COVID-19.

This clone came up a few times. The chain is built from TRBV5-5 and TRBJ2-7; 7 nucleotides align to TRBD2. This CDR3 spans 16 amino acids. Germline loops: CDR1 SGHKS, CDR2 YYEKEE (reference sequence). The ends lost 3 bases at V and 3 bases at J; junction bases unmatched: 12. CDR3 region: CASSSGGGMLIYEQYF. Here the CDR3 DNA reads TGTGCCAGCAGCTCGGGGGGTGGGATGCTCATCTACGAGCAGTACTTC. Full variable domain (rest looked up from reference TRBV5-5 and TRBJ2-7): DAGVTQSPTHLIKTRGQQVTLRCSPISGHKSVSWYQQVLGQGPQFIFQYYEKEERGRGNFPDRFSARQFPNYSSELNVNALLLGDSALYLCASSSGGGMLIYEQYFGPGTRLTVT.

J is TRBJ2-7 and V is TRBV12-5; D not certain. Germline V gives CDR1 LGHNT, CDR2 FRNRAP. The CDR3 spans 13 residues. V was cut by 5 bases and J by 0 bases, with 8 bases left in between. The CDR3 DNA reads as TGTGCTAGTGGTGTAGAAAGCTCCTACGAGCAGTACTTC. Its protein product is CASGVESSYEQYF.

The rearrangement links TRBV11-2 to TRBJ2-7; possible D gene TRBD1, 6 bases. V lost 3 bases and J lost 3, with 12 bases in between. This CDR3 is 14 amino acids long. Per the germline V gene, CDR1 is SGHAT and CDR2 is FQNNGV. This chain's CDR3 is CASSFRDTGYEQYF. CDR3 coding DNA: TGTGCCAGCAGCTTCCGGGACACAGGCTACGAGCAGTACTTC.

The chain combines TRBV6-6 with TRBJ1-1; no clear D. The germline CDR1 and CDR2 sequences are MNHNY and SVGAGI (reference sequence). The CDR3 has 13 amino acids. V dropped 3 bases and J dropped 4 bases, with 9 bases sitting between them. DNA of the CDR3: TGTGCCAGCAGTTATTCAACCGGCACTGAAGCTTTCTTT. This codes for CASSYSTGTEAFF.

The chain links TRBV9 to TRBJ2-3, with 13 bases lining up with TRBD2. The CDR3 has 15 amino acids. CDR1 and CDR2 (germline): SGDLS, YYNGEE. J lost 5 bases, V lost 3 bases, and 3 bases had no gene match. This CDR3 is CASSGTSGRKDTQYF. The CDR3 DNA reads TGTGCCAGCAGCGGGACTAGCGGGAGAAAAGATACGCAGTATTTT. Drawing the rest from reference TRBV9 and TRBJ2-3, the complete variable domain is DSGVTQTPKHLITATGQRVTLRCSPRSGDLSVYWYQQSLDQGLQFLIQYYNGEERAKGNILERFSAQQFPDLHSELNLSSLELGDSALYFCASSGTSGRKDTQYFGPGTRLTVL.

The chain couples TRBV10-2 to TRBJ1-5; TRBD1 matches at 8 bases. CDR1 and CDR2 (germline): WSHSY, SAAADI. The CDR3 extends over 17 amino acids. The ends lost 0 bases at V and 0 bases at J; junction bases unmatched: 4. The CDR3 nucleotides read TGCGCCAGCAGTGAGTCGGGGACAGGCTATAGCAATCAGCCCCAGCATTTT. It codes for CASSESGTGYSNQPQHF.

This sequence joins TRBV24-1 and TRBJ1-5; D call uncertain. Germline CDR1 reads KGHDR; CDR2 reads SFDVKD. V was shortened by 4 bases and J by 2 bases, with 14 bases between the two germline ends. The CDR3 sequence is 16 residues long. The CDR3: CATSETGGRGNQPQHF. The CDR3 DNA is TGTGCCACCAGTGAGACCGGCGGGCGCGGCAATCAGCCCCAGCATTTT.

The genes are TRBV30 and TRBJ2-7, with a possible D match to TRBD1 (6 bases). The CDR3 loop spans 14 amino acids. Trimming left V 0 bases short and J 5 bases short, with 14 bases between. Germline V lookup: CDR1 GTSNPN, CDR2 SVGIG (reference sequence). CDR3 coding DNA: TGTGCCTGGAGTGTAACCCCGACAGGAAACGAGCAGTACTTC. Translated: CAWSVTPTGNEQYF.

The chain links TRBV12-3 or TRBV12-4 to TRBJ1-1; D is unclear. V lost 3 bases and J 1 base, leaving 6 bases between the germline ends. The length of the CDR3 is 13 residues. The CDR3 nucleotides read TGTGCCAGCAGTTTGAAGCAGAACACTGAAGCTTTCTTT. As protein: CASSLKQNTEAFF.

The chain uses TRBV10-2 and TRBJ2-4; D gene uncertain. The germline gives CDR1 WSHSY, CDR2 SAAADI. The V end was cut by 5 bases, the J end by 1 base, with 12 bases between. CDR3 length: 15 amino acids. As DNA, the CDR3 is TGCGCCAGCAGTCCTTCCCGGGTGGCCAAAAACATTCAGTACTTC. Translated, it gives CASSPSRVAKNIQYF.

The rearrangement uses TRBV19 and TRBJ1-1; D remains ambiguous. Trimming pared 3 bases from V and 0 bases from J, leaving 8 bases between. Germline V gives CDR1 LNHDA, CDR2 SQIVND (reference sequence). The CDR3 extends over 14 amino acids. The CDR3 here is CASSISAVNTEAFF. In DNA, the CDR3 is TGTGCCAGTAGTATCTCCGCGGTGAACACTGAAGCTTTCTTT.

This clone has just one count. The chain employs TRBV28 and TRBJ2-7, with D possibly being TRBD1 (5 bases). Trimming took off 7 bases at V and 2 bases at J, with 12 bases between the two ends. The CDR3 runs to 13 residues. Germline lookup yields CDR1 MDHEN and CDR2 SYDVKM. The CDR3 coding sequence is TGTGCCAGCACCATAGACAGTACCTACGAGCAGTACTTC. Translating gives CASTIDSTYEQYF.

This chain uses TRBV6-5 with TRBJ1-2; D uncertain. CDR1 and CDR2 (germline): MNHEY, SVGAGI. The CDR3 is made up of 15 amino acids. V dropped 2 bases and J dropped 3 bases, with 13 bases sitting between them. CDR3 in DNA: TGTGCCAGCAGTTACGGGTCCAGGCCCGACTATGGCTACACCTTC. Residues: CASSYGSRPDYGYTF.

This clone showed up just once. The V gene is TRBV10-3, the J gene TRBJ2-7; TRBD1 might be the D (6 bases). Germline V lookup: CDR1 ENHRY, CDR2 SYGVKD. The V end lost 4 bases, the J end lost 0 bases, and 13 bases lay between the germline ends. The CDR3 is made up of 15 amino acids. The CDR3 DNA reads as TGTGCCATCAGTGCTCCCACAGGGAGCTCCTACGAGCAGTACTTC. Its protein is CAISAPTGSSYEQYF.

The V and J genes are TRBV24-1 and TRBJ2-1, with D tentatively TRBD2 (7 bases). CDR1 is KGHDR, CDR2 SFDVKD, per germline. Trimming removed 9 bases at V and 2 bases at J, with 10 bases between. This CDR3 is built from 13 residues. CDR3 amino acids: CATGGAPYNEQFF. In nucleotides, the CDR3 is TGTGCCACCGGGGGGGCGCCCTACAATGAGCAGTTCTTC.

The chain carries TRBV27 and TRBJ2-2, with 7 bases identical to TRBD1. The trim removed 5 bases at V and 5 bases at J, leaving 14 bases unmatched. From germline, CDR1 is MNHEY and CDR2 SMNVEV (reference sequence). The CDR3 runs to 17 residues. CDR3 nucleotide sequence: TGTGCCAGCAGTCCCCTCGTGGGGACAGCTCTTACCGGGGAGCTGTTTTTT. It translates to CASSPLVGTALTGELFF.

The V call is TRBV3-1 (or the pseudogene TRBV3-2), the J call TRBJ2-7; TRBD2 matches at 12 bases. The V gene's germline CDR1 is LGHDT and CDR2 YNNKEL (reference sequence). The CDR3 has 16 residues. J was trimmed by 0 bases and V by 3 bases; bases with no gene match: 3. The CDR3 reads CASSHLAGGPSYEQYF. The DNA for the CDR3 is TGTGCCAGCAGCCACCTAGCGGGAGGGCCCTCCTACGAGCAGTACTTC.

V usage is TRBV27 and J usage is TRBJ1-5, with D perhaps matching TRBD1 (6 bases). Germline V gene data show CDR1 as MNHEY and CDR2 as SMNVEV (reference sequence). V gave up 6 bases and J gave up 5 bases, with 17 bases separating them. CDR3 size: 15 residues. The CDR3: CASSFSGDTDQPQHF. In DNA form, the CDR3 reads TGTGCCAGCAGCTTCTCTGGGGACACCGATCAGCCCCAGCATTTT.

The gene calls are TRBV4-1 and TRBJ1-5; 9 bases map to TRBD1. The V gene end was trimmed by 2 bases and the J gene end by 5 bases; junction bases not matched to a gene: 4. Germline values: CDR1 MGHRA, CDR2 YSYEKL. The CDR3 sequence is 15 residues long. The CDR3: CASSQLQGADQPQHF. CDR3 in DNA: TGCGCCAGCAGCCAATTACAGGGGGCTGATCAGCCCCAGCATTTT.

A note on this clone: Other DNA sequences of this sample code for an identical CDR3. The chain uses TRBV28 and TRBJ1-1; D may be TRBD1 (5 bases). V lost 3 bases and J 4 bases, leaving 9 bases between the germline ends. The CDR3 runs to 13 residues. Germline lookup yields CDR1 MDHEN and CDR2 SYDVKM. The chain's CDR3 is CASSFPGGTEAFF. The CDR3 DNA reads as TGTGCCAGCAGTTTTCCGGGGGGCACTGAAGCTTTCTTT.

This clone was picked up one time. J is TRBJ1-1 and V is TRBV12-3 or TRBV12-4; no clear D gene. This CDR3 is 13 amino acids long. V dropped 3 bases and J dropped 1 base, with 6 bases sitting between them. The CDR3 here is CASSFGENTEAFF. The CDR3, as DNA: TGTGCCAGCAGTTTCGGGGAGAACACTGAAGCTTTCTTT.

The V gene is TRBV19, the J gene TRBJ1-5, with D uncertain. CDR1 and CDR2 (germline): LNHDA, SQIVND (reference sequence). The CDR3 covers 16 residues. V lost 2 bases to trimming and J lost 2 bases, with 13 bases between them. The CDR3 loop is CASSIRSRGGNQPQHF. The CDR3 DNA sequence: TGTGCCAGTAGTATAAGGTCCCGAGGAGGCAATCAGCCCCAGCATTTT.

The chain carries TRBV27 and TRBJ1-5, with D maybe TRBD1 (6 bases). The V gene's germline CDR1 is MNHEY and CDR2 SMNVEV (reference sequence). This CDR3 has 14 amino acids. The V end was cut by 6 bases, the J end by 4 bases, with 13 bases between. CDR3 coding DNA: TGTGCCAGCAGCCCGGGGACACCAAATCAGCCCCAGCATTTT. Translated, it gives CASSPGTPNQPQHF.

The J gene is TRBJ2-1, the V gene TRBV10-3; the D gene is possibly TRBD2 (6 bases). The CDR3 has 12 amino acids. Germline lookup yields CDR1 ENHRY and CDR2 SYGVKD. V lost 6 bases, J lost 12 bases, and 15 bases lay in between. This CDR3 reads CAIRPVGGRQFF. The CDR3 nucleotides are TGTGCCATCAGGCCCGTCGGGGGTCGGCAGTTCTTC.

The chain combines TRBV30 with TRBJ1-2; the D is unclear. The germline gives CDR1 GTSNPN, CDR2 SVGIG (reference sequence). Deletions cut 1 base from V and 0 bases from J, with 6 bases between. The CDR3 extends over 13 amino acids. The CDR3 here is CAWSETSNYGYTF. The CDR3 DNA is TGTGCCTGGAGTGAGACTTCTAACTATGGCTACACCTTC. Supplemented by reference TRBV30 and TRBJ1-2, the full variable domain reads SQTIHQWPATLVQPVGSPLSLECTVEGTSNPNLYWYRQAAGRGLQLLFYSVGIGQISSEVPQNLSASRPQDRQFILSSKKLLLSDSGFYLCAWSETSNYGYTFGSGTRLTVV.

This clone was recorded a few times. This chain uses TRBV7-3 with TRBJ2-1, with 9 bases aligning to TRBD1. V lost 5 bases to trimming and J lost 2 bases; unmatched junction nucleotides: 4. CDR1 SGHTA and CDR2 FQGTGA come from the germline V gene. The CDR3 spans 15 residues. DNA for the CDR3: TGTGCCAGCAGCGAACAGGGGGCCGCCTACAATGAGCAGTTCTTC. This encodes CASSEQGAAYNEQFF.

The V gene is TRBV7-6, the J gene TRBJ1-2, with 9 bases aligning to TRBD1. V shed 5 bases and J 6 bases; nucleotides not matched to a gene: 10. The V gene's germline CDR1 is SGHVS and CDR2 FNYEAQ. CDR3 length equals 15 residues. The CDR3 region has the DNA TGTGCCAGCAGCATCGGGACAGGGTTAGGAGATGGCTACACCTTC. Its translation is CASSIGTGLGDGYTF.

The CDR3, as DNA: TGTGCCAGCTGGGGCCGAAGCTCCTACGAGCAGTACTTC. Encoded protein: CASWGRSSYEQYF. The chain has TRBV6-5 and TRBJ2-7; perhaps TRBD1 as D (5 bases). The CDR3 totals 13 residues. Per the germline V gene, CDR1 is MNHEY and CDR2 is SVGAGI. With 8 bases removed from V and 0 bases from J, the gap between germline ends came to 11 bases.

CDR3 sequence (DNA): TGCAGCTATCGGAGGAGCTCCTACAATGAGCAGTTCTTC. It yields the protein CSYRRSSYNEQFF. The J gene is TRBJ2-1, the V gene TRBV29-1; possible D gene TRBD2, 5 bases. V dropped 8 bases and J dropped 0 bases, with 11 bases sitting between them. The germline CDR1 and CDR2 sequences are SQVTM and ANQGSEA. The CDR3 contains 13 residues.

The chain uses TRBV24-1 and TRBJ1-2, with 7 positions matching TRBD1. The germline CDR1 and CDR2 sequences are KGHDR and SFDVKD. J lost 6 bases, V lost 3 bases, and 3 bases had no gene match. The CDR3 consists of 13 residues. The CDR3 here is CATSDDRVHGYTF. The CDR3 region has the DNA TGTGCCACCAGTGATGACAGGGTCCATGGCTACACCTTC.

The chain is built from TRBV28 and TRBJ2-3; 7 bases are a match to TRBD2. CDR3 size: 15 residues. Germline V CDR1 and CDR2: MDHEN, SYDVKM. V gave up 11 bases and J gave up 0 bases; unmatched junction bases: 11. In DNA form, the CDR3 reads TGTGCCGGGATGGGAGCGGGATCTAGCACAGATACGCAGTATTTT. This encodes CAGMGAGSSTDTQYF.

The rearrangement links TRBV19 to TRBJ1-5; 12 positions agree with TRBD1. Germline V gives CDR1 LNHDA, CDR2 SQIVND (reference sequence). With V trimmed by 1 base and J by 2 bases, 3 bases remained unmatched. CDR3 length: 17 residues. For the CDR3, the DNA is TGTGCCAGTAGTATAGTGGGACAGGGGGCACGCAATCAGCCCCAGCATTTT. It is translated as CASSIVGQGARNQPQHF.